The next 2 T cell receptor beta chains were all read from a single sample in a study of CD8+CD57+ T cells in acquired aplastic anemia. Using genomic DNA as the template, TCR beta VDJ and CDR3 profiling was carried out. TCRdb re-analysed the reads in MiXCR, keeping a single row per CDR3 protein. The sample records 400,000 to 600,000 distinct CDR3 sequences, more than 25% being singletons. Whoever was chosen for sequencing had shown CD8+CD57+ cell expansion by flow cytometry. The specimen sequenced was sorted CD4+, CD8+, or CD8+CD57+ T cells (not recorded which) from PBMCs. The receptors stem from a human donor with aplastic anemia.

This clonotype was detected many times. The rearrangement joins TRBV7-9 to TRBJ2-7, with TRBD2 identical over 7 bases. Germline trimming cut 6 bases from V and 4 bases from J; bases unmatched to any gene: 6. The CDR3 spans 13 residues. Germline CDR1 and CDR2: SEHNR and FQNEAQ (reference sequence). The CDR3 DNA follows: TGTGCCAGCAGTAGGCGGGAGCGGTACGAGCAGTACTTC. It encodes CASSRRERYEQYF.

This clonotype occurred once. The V gene is TRBV15, the J gene TRBJ2-3; D is possibly TRBD2 (6 bases). This CDR3 has 15 residues. The germline V and J ends were trimmed by 0 bases and 11 bases, with 18 bases remaining between them. Germline-derived CDR1 and CDR2 are LNHNV and YYDKDF (reference sequence). DNA of the CDR3: TGTGCCACCAGCAGAGATAGGCTAGCGAGGAATGAGCAGTATTTT. Encoded protein: CATSRDRLARNEQYF.